This T cell receptor (beta chain) stems from a study of blood T cells in healthy people across ages. Then a second PCR, running about 6 to 11 cycles, was carried out with a sample-barcoded 5' primer and a J-beta primer mix. From the 5' RACE reads, TCRdb called clonotypes with MiXCR, one entry per CDR3 protein. The sample contains about 380,000 distinct CDR3 sequences, approximately 47% of which appear only once. V lost 4 bases and J 6 bases, leaving 11 bases between the germline ends. Germline V CDR1 and CDR2: SGHTA, FQGNSA. This CDR3 spans 13 amino acids. The clonotype originates from a man in his sixties in good health. The sample comprised blood. This chain links TRBV7-2 with TRBJ2-3; a weak D match, TRBD1 (5 bases). The chain's CDR3 is CASSSRRADTQYF. The DNA of the CDR3 is TGTGCCAGCAGCTCGCGCAGGGCCGATACGCAGTATTTT.